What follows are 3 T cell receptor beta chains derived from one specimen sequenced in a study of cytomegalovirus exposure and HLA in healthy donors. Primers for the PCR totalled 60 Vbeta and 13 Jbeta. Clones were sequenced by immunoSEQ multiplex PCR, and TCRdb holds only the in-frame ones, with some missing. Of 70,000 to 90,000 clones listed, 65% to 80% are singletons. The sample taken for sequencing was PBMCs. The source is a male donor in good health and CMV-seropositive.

DNA for the CDR3: TGTGCCAGCAGACGCCGGGACAGCCCCTACAATGAGCAGTTCTTC. It translates to CASRRRDSPYNEQFF. The chain carries TRBV6-5 and TRBJ2-1; 7 positions agree with TRBD1. Germline values: CDR1 MNHEY, CDR2 SVGAGI. This CDR3 has 15 amino acids. V lost 6 bases to trimming and J lost 2 bases; unmatched junction nucleotides: 7.

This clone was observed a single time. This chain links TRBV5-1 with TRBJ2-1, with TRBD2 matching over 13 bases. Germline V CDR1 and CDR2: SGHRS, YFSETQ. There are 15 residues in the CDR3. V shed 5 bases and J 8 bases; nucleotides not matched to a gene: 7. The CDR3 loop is CASSPRTSGSHEQFF. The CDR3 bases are TGCGCCAGCAGTCCAAGGACTAGCGGGAGCCATGAGCAGTTCTTC.

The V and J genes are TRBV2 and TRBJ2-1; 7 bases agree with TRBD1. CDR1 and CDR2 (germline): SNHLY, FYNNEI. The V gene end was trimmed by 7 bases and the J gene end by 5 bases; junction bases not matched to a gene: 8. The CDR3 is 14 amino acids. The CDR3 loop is CASTRDSQDNEQFF. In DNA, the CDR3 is TGTGCCAGCACCCGGGACAGCCAAGACAATGAGCAGTTCTTC.